Listed here is a single T cell receptor (beta chain). Its target is not known. This record comes from a study of blood T cells in healthy people across ages. General study results and limits: Both naive CD4+ cell counts and diversity were greater in long-lived donors than in aged donors. Diversity estimated from one million T cells was considered an underestimate. Measured against age, TCR beta diversity per million T cells decreased in a roughly linear manner. For the donors, CMV status was unknown and possibly confounded expanded clonotype changes.

A second 7 to 11 cycle PCR used barcoded and J-beta primers. TCRdb re-called the 5' RACE reads with MiXCR, one entry per CDR3 protein. The sample lists over 1,500,000 distinct CDR3 sequences, about 49% occurring once. Germline lookup yields CDR1 SGHVS and CDR2 FNYEAQ. This CDR3 has 15 residues. The V gene lost 8 bases and the J gene lost 5 bases, with 21 bases spanning the gap. The sequence came from a woman in her thirties or forties in good health. Sequencing input: blood. V usage is TRBV7-6 and J usage is TRBJ2-5, with D perhaps TRBD1 or TRBD2 (5 bases each). CDR3 sequence reads: CASVLHGTSSETQYF. DNA for the CDR3: TGTGCCAGCGTTCTGCATGGGACCTCAAGCGAGACCCAGTACTTC.